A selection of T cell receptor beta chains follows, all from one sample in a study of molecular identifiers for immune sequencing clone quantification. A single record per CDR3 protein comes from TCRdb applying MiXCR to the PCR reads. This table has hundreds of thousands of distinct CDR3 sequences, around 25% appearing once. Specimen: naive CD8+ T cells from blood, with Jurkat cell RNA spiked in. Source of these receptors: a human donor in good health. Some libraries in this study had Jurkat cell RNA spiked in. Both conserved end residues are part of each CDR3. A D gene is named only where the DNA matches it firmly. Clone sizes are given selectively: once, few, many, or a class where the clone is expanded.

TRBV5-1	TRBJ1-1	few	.	TGCGCCAGCAGCTTAACCGGATTGGGGAACACTGAAGCTTTCTTT	CASSLTGLGNTEAFF
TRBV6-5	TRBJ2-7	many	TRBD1	TGTGCCAGCAGTTCCACAAACAGGGGGAATTACGAGCAGTACTTC	CASSSTNRGNYEQYF
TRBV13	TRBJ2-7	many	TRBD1	TGTGCCAGCAGCCCGGACAGGGTGCTCTACGAGCAGTACTTC	CASSPDRVLYEQYF
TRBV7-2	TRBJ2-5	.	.	TGTGCCAGCAGCGCACCCGGGAGACAAGAGCCCCAGTACTTC	CASSAPGRQEPQYF
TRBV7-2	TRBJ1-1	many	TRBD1	TGTGCCAGCAGGCCGGACAGGGGAGGTACTGAAGCTTTCTTT	CASRPDRGGTEAFF
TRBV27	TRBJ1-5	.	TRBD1	TGTGCCAGCAGTTCTTCAGGGGGTCAGCCCCAGCATTTT	CASSSSGGQPQHF
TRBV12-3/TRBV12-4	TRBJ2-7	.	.	TGTGCCAGCAGCGTGACAGTTCCCTACGGGCAGTACTTC	CASSVTVPYGQYF
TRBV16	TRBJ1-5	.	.	TGTGCCAGCAGCCAATCGGCGGTGGCAGGTATCGGGCGCCAGCCCCCGCATTTT	CASSQSAVAGIGRQPPHF
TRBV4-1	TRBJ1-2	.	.	TGCGCCAGCAGAAGGACAGCGACAACTAACTATGGCTACACCTTC	CASRRTATTNYGYTF
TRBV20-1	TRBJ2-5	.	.	TGCAGTGCTAGGGGGCCCCTGGGCAGGGACGGGGAGACCCAGTACTTC	CSARGPLGRDGETQYF
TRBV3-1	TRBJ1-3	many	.	TGTGCCAGCAGCCAAGACGGAGAGATTGCTGGAAACACCATATATTTT	CASSQDGEIAGNTIYF
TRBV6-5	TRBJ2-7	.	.	TGTGCCAGCAGTTATGCCCGAGCAGGCTACGAGCAGTACTTC	CASSYARAGYEQYF
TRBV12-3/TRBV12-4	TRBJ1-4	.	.	TGTGCCAGCAGTCCCTGGACAGCAACTAGTGAAAAACTGTTTTTT	CASSPWTATSEKLFF
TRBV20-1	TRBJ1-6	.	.	TGCAGTCCTATGTCAGGGTGGAATTCACCCCTCCACTTT	CSPMSGWNSPLHF
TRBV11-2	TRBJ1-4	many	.	TGTGCCAGCAGCTTAGGATTTAGGGTTTTTCGAGAAAAACTGTTTTTT	CASSLGFRVFREKLFF
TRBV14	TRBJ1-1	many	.	TGTGCCAGCAGCCAAGTTAACGGGTTCACTGAAGCTTTCTTT	CASSQVNGFTEAFF
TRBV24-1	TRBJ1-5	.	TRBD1	TGTGCCACCAGTGGTCCAGGGGGCGGCAATCAGCCCCAGCATTTT	CATSGPGGGNQPQHF
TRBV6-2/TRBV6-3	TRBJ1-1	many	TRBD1	TGTGCCAGCAGTACCCAGACAGGGGGCGGTGAAGCTTTCTTT	CASSTQTGGGEAFF
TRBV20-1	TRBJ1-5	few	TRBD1	TGCAGTGCAACAGGGGAGGATCAGCCCCAGCATTTT	CSATGEDQPQHF
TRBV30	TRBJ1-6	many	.	TGTGCTGCAAGGGGTTCCTTACAACCACCCCTCCACTTT	CAARGSLQPPLHF
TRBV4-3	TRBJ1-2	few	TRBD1	TGCGCCAGCAGCCAAGATCCAGGGGGCTACTATGGCTACACCTTC	CASSQDPGGYYGYTF
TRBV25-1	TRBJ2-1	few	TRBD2	TGTGCCAGCAGTGGGACAACGGGACTAGCGGGGGCCAAAAGCTCCTACAATGAGCAGTTCTTC	CASSGTTGLAGAKSSYNEQFF
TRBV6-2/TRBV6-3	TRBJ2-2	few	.	TGTGCCAGCAGTTACCCCTACCGGGAGCTGTTTTTT	CASSYPYRELFF
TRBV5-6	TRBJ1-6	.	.	TGTGCCAACGGGACGTCCTATAATTCACCCCTCCACTTT	CANGTSYNSPLHF
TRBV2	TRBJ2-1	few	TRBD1	TGTGCCAGCAGACCAGACAGGGGGATATACAATGAGCAGTTCTTC	CASRPDRGIYNEQFF
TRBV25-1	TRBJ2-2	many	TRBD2	TGTGCCAGCAGCCTATATTTAGCGGGGGGCCTGGTCGGGGAGCTGTTTTTT	CASSLYLAGGLVGELFF
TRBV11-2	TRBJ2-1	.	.	TGTGCCAGCAGCTTAGTTGGGGGGAGCAGTGAGCAGTTCTTC	CASSLVGGSSEQFF
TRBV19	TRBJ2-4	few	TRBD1	TGTGCCAGCACACTTGTCTGGGGCTCCGTCTGGGCAGGGGGTTCCAAAAACATTCAGTACTTC	CASTLVWGSVWAGGSKNIQYF
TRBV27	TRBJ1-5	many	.	TGTGCCAGCAGTTTATTCAGGGGTAATCAGCCCCAGCATTTT	CASSLFRGNQPQHF
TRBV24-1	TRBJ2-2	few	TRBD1	TGTGCCACCAGTGATTTGCATCGGGCAGGGGGCAATCCCGGGGAGCTGTTTTTT	CATSDLHRAGGNPGELFF
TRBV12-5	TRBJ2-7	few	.	TGTGCTAGTGGTTTCCCGACAGCCGAGCAGTACTTC	CASGFPTAEQYF
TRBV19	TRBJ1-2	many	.	TGTGCCAGTAGTTCGTTCGGCGGCGACGGCTACACCTTC	CASSSFGGDGYTF
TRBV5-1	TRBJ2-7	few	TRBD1	TGCGCCAGCAGCCCTAGTACAGGGGGCTTCTACGAGCAGTACTTC	CASSPSTGGFYEQYF